Presented here are 5 T cell receptor beta chains from one specimen sequenced in a study of blood T cell repertoires in COVID-19. Clones were sequenced by immunoSEQ multiplex PCR, and TCRdb holds only the in-frame ones, with some missing. This sample has approximately 130,000 clones, with approximately 80% found just once. Sequencing was done on a sample of peripheral blood. The receptors were sampled from a human donor in a cohort sampled during active COVID-19.

The rearrangement uses TRBV27 and TRBJ1-1; D may be TRBD1 (5 bases). The CDR3 is 16 residues long. The V end was cut by 6 bases, the J end by 3 bases, with 20 bases between. Germline V CDR1 and CDR2: MNHEY, SMNVEV (reference sequence). CDR3 in amino acids: CASRTQGRDSDTEAFF. DNA of the CDR3: TGTGCCAGCAGGACCCAGGGCAGGGATTCTGACACTGAAGCTTTCTTT.

The rearrangement uses TRBV7-9 and TRBJ2-7; a weak D match, TRBD2 (7 bases). This CDR3 region has 15 residues. Trimming took 6 bases from V and 5 from J, leaving 20 bases between them. Germline lookup yields CDR1 SEHNR and CDR2 FQNEAQ (reference sequence). CDR3 residues: CASSQGGGGLNEQYF. The CDR3 DNA reads TGTGCCAGCAGTCAAGGAGGCGGGGGCTTGAACGAGCAGTACTTC.

The chain joins TRBV9 to TRBJ2-7; D remains unclear. Trimming stripped 1 base from V and 4 bases from J, with 9 bases between. The CDR3 has 13 amino acids. The V gene's germline CDR1 is SGDLS and CDR2 YYNGEE. The CDR3 sequence: CASSVRSGYEQYF. Here the CDR3 DNA reads TGTGCCAGCAGCGTAAGGTCCGGGTACGAGCAGTACTTC.

At least ten counts were recorded for this clone. This rearrangement joins TRBV6-4 to TRBJ2-5, with 8 bases aligning to TRBD1. This CDR3 comprises 17 residues. The ends lost 3 bases at V and 5 bases at J; junction bases unmatched: 14. Germline lookup yields CDR1 MRHNA and CDR2 SNTAGT. The CDR3 sequence: CASSETGGGQGLETQYF. CDR3 nucleotides: TGTGCCAGCAGTGAGACGGGTGGCGGACAGGGTCTCGAGACCCAGTACTTC.

The rearrangement uses TRBV12-3 or TRBV12-4 and TRBJ1-1; TRBD1 might be the D (6 bases). V was clipped by 5 bases and J by 11 bases, with 15 bases between them. The length of the CDR3 is 12 residues. The CDR3 nucleotides are TGTGCCAGCAGTGCAGGGGTTTTAAGGGCTTTCTTT. Translated: CASSAGVLRAFF.